A selection of T cell receptor beta chains follows, all from one sample in a study of CD8 T cells in ankylosing spondylitis. Each CDR3 protein gets one entry after TCRdb re-called the 5' RACE reads with MiXCR. The data hold 150,000 to 200,000 distinct CDR3 sequences, with 11% observed a single time. The sequenced sample consisted of blood, either unsorted or a sorted T cell fraction (not recorded which). These receptors all stem from a male donor with ankylosing spondylitis or in good health (not recorded which). The CDR3 runs from the conserved cysteine through the conserved F or W. A D gene is named only where the DNA matches it firmly. Size tells how often a clone was seen (once, few, many) or the class of an expanded clone, and some rows leave it out.

V: TRBV5-1; J: TRBJ1-1; length: 15; D: TRBD1; size: many; CDR3: CASSWDRGQDTEAFF; DNA: TGCGCCAGCAGCTGGGACAGGGGGCAGGACACTGAAGCTTTCTTT
V: TRBV12-3/TRBV12-4; J: TRBJ1-1; length: 13; D: -; size: many; CDR3: CASSLDRVAEAFF; DNA: TGTGCCAGCAGTTTAGACAGGGTGGCTGAAGCTTTCTTT
V: TRBV2; J: TRBJ2-3; length: 14; D: -; size: many; CDR3: CASSDRVVTDTQYF; DNA: TGTGCCAGCAGTGACCGGGTCGTCACAGATACGCAGTATTTT
V: TRBV12-3/TRBV12-4; J: TRBJ1-2; length: 14; D: -; size: many; CDR3: CASGGQATNYGYTF; DNA: TGTGCCAGTGGGGGCCAGGCTACTAACTATGGCTACACCTTC
V: TRBV5-1; J: TRBJ1-1; length: 19; D: -; size: -; CDR3: CASSLYNGGGLVRNTEAFF; DNA: TGCGCCAGCAGCTTGTATAACGGCGGGGGACTAGTAAGGAACACTGAAGCTTTCTTT
V: TRBV14; J: TRBJ2-1; length: 16; D: -; size: -; CDR3: CASSALQGGSYNEQFF; DNA: TGTGCCAGCAGCGCGCTCCAGGGGGGCTCCTACAATGAGCAGTTCTTC
V: TRBV7-8; J: TRBJ2-3; length: 15; D: TRBD2; size: many; CDR3: CASSDSGKLTDTQYF; DNA: TGTGCCAGCAGCGATAGCGGGAAACTCACAGATACGCAGTATTTT
V: TRBV7-2; J: TRBJ2-1; length: 15; D: -; size: few; CDR3: CASSLAAGTYNEQFF; DNA: TGTGCCAGCAGCTTAGCTGCGGGAACTTACAATGAGCAGTTCTTC
V: TRBV4-3; J: TRBJ2-7; length: 14; D: -; size: few; CDR3: CASSQGVQGYEQYF; DNA: TGCGCCAGCAGCCAAGGGGTCCAGGGCTACGAGCAGTACTTC
V: TRBV3-1; J: TRBJ2-2; length: 14; D: -; size: many; CDR3: CASSQVGALGELFF; DNA: TGTGCCAGCAGCCAAGTAGGGGCGCTGGGGGAGCTGTTTTTT
V: TRBV5-6; J: TRBJ2-7; length: 12; D: -; size: many; CDR3: CASSLDNYEQYF; DNA: TGTGCCAGCAGCCTGGACAACTACGAGCAGTACTTC
V: TRBV29-1; J: TRBJ2-7; length: 11; D: -; size: -; CDR3: CSVAQTYEQYF; DNA: TGCAGCGTTGCACAGACGTACGAGCAGTACTTC
V: TRBV7-6; J: TRBJ2-7; length: 15; D: -; size: many; CDR3: CASSFDSTSSYEQYF; DNA: TGTGCCAGCAGCTTTGACAGTACCTCCTCCTACGAGCAGTACTTC
V: TRBV6-5; J: TRBJ2-3; length: 15; D: -; size: many; CDR3: CASSYSVEGTDTQYF; DNA: TGTGCCAGCAGTTACTCCGTAGAGGGCACAGATACGCAGTATTTT
V: TRBV3-1; J: TRBJ2-1; length: 20; D: -; size: many; CDR3: CASSQKRGSDPDRDMDEQFF; DNA: TGTGCCAGCAGCCAAAAGAGGGGGAGCGATCCGGACCGGGACATGGATGAGCAGTTCTTC
V: TRBV29-1; J: TRBJ2-5; length: 13; D: -; size: many; CDR3: CSVDIGVGETQYF; DNA: TGCAGCGTTGATATCGGGGTTGGAGAGACCCAGTACTTC
V: TRBV20-1; J: TRBJ2-7; length: 17; D: TRBD2; size: many; CDR3: CSARVEGGLAGLNEQYF; DNA: TGCAGTGCTAGAGTAGAGGGGGGACTAGCGGGATTAAACGAGCAGTACTTC
V: TRBV5-1; J: TRBJ1-1; length: 16; D: TRBD1; size: many; CDR3: CASSLGQGSAYTEAFF; DNA: TGCGCCAGCAGCTTGGGACAGGGGAGTGCGTACACTGAAGCTTTCTTT
V: TRBV29-1; J: TRBJ2-2; length: 17; D: -; size: many; CDR3: CSAGGWSNSANTGELFF; DNA: TGCAGCGCTGGGGGTTGGAGCAATAGCGCGAACACCGGGGAGCTGTTTTTT
V: TRBV6-4; J: TRBJ2-1; length: 15; D: -; size: many; CDR3: CASSDTDSTYNEQFF; DNA: TGTGCCAGCAGTGACACCGATTCGACCTACAATGAGCAGTTCTTC
V: TRBV21-1; J: TRBJ1-1; length: 16; D: -; size: -; CDR3: CASSKRETGRNTEAFF; DNA: TGTGCCAGCAGCAAGAGAGAGACAGGGAGGAACACTGAAGCTTTCTTT
V: TRBV20-1; J: TRBJ1-4; length: 14; D: -; size: many; CDR3: CSAADGGATEKLFF; DNA: TGCAGTGCCGCTGATGGAGGGGCGACTGAAAAACTGTTTTTT
V: TRBV20-1; J: TRBJ2-5; length: 11; D: -; size: few; CDR3: CSAAREETQYF; DNA: TGCAGTGCTGCGAGAGAGGAGACCCAGTACTTC
V: TRBV5-1; J: TRBJ2-2; length: 16; D: TRBD1; size: many; CDR3: CASSLRTGQGTGELFF; DNA: TGCGCCAGCAGCCTTAGGACAGGGCAAGGCACCGGGGAGCTGTTTTTT
V: TRBV20-1; J: TRBJ1-4; length: 15; D: -; size: many; CDR3: CSASIGAGTNEKLFF; DNA: TGCAGTGCTAGTATAGGGGCGGGGACTAATGAAAAACTGTTTTTT
V: TRBV6-2/TRBV6-3; J: TRBJ1-1; length: 12; D: -; size: -; CDR3: CASKAADTEAFF; DNA: TGTGCCAGCAAAGCGGCGGACACTGAAGCTTTCTTT
V: TRBV4-3; J: TRBJ1-2; length: 17; D: -; size: many; CDR3: CASSQDAVGRGSRGYTF; DNA: TGCGCCAGCAGCCAAGATGCGGTCGGCAGGGGTTCCAGAGGCTACACCTTC
V: TRBV5-1; J: TRBJ2-1; length: 12; D: -; size: many; CDR3: CASRGTNNEQFF; DNA: TGCGCCAGCAGGGGGACGAACAATGAGCAGTTCTTC